A selection of T cell receptor beta chains follows, all from one sample in a study of blood T cell repertoires in COVID-19. Sequencing was performed with immunoSEQ multiplex PCR; in TCRdb, only in-frame clones are kept and a portion is missing. The sample holds hundreds of thousands of clones, roughly 90% seen once. The sequenced material came from PBMCs or T cells enriched from blood (not recorded which). The receptors were gathered from a woman between 25 and 40 years old who had recovered from COVID-19. Each CDR3 is given with its conserved first and last residue. D genes are given only for firm matches. Clone size, where shown, is once, few, many, or a class for clones that have expanded.

J gene: TRBJ2-7; V gene: TRBV18; clone size: .; D gene: .; CDR3 protein: CASSPGLTAQDFSYEQYF; CDR3 DNA: TGTGCCAGCTCACCAGGTCTGACAGCTCAAGATTTCTCCTACGAGCAGTACTTC
J gene: TRBJ2-5; V gene: TRBV7-8; clone size: .; D gene: TRBD2; CDR3 protein: CASSGPGLNQETQYF; CDR3 DNA: TGTGCCAGCAGCGGACCGGGACTAAACCAAGAGACCCAGTACTTC
J gene: TRBJ2-7; V gene: TRBV6-5; clone size: .; D gene: .; CDR3 protein: CASRSAGWPYEQYF; CDR3 DNA: TGTGCCAGCAGGAGCGCAGGGTGGCCCTACGAGCAGTACTTC
J gene: TRBJ2-1; V gene: TRBV5-6; clone size: .; D gene: TRBD1; CDR3 protein: CASSAMGQGYNEQFF; CDR3 DNA: TGTGCCAGCAGCGCGATGGGACAGGGTTACAATGAGCAGTTCTTC
J gene: TRBJ2-1; V gene: TRBV19; clone size: .; D gene: .; CDR3 protein: CASSMSQRVYNEQFF; CDR3 DNA: TGTGCCAGTAGTATGTCCCAGCGGGTTTACAATGAGCAGTTCTTC
J gene: TRBJ2-7; V gene: TRBV29-1; clone size: .; D gene: .; CDR3 protein: CSILPGRTPAPQYF; CDR3 DNA: TGCAGCATTCTACCGGGGAGGACTCCTGCGCCGCAGTACTTC
J gene: TRBJ1-2; V gene: TRBV30; clone size: .; D gene: .; CDR3 protein: CAWSVQVRYYGYTF; CDR3 DNA: TGTGCCTGGAGTGTACAGGTACGCTACTATGGCTACACCTTC
J gene: TRBJ1-1; V gene: TRBV19; clone size: .; D gene: .; CDR3 protein: CASSRWEGTVNTEAFF; CDR3 DNA: TGTGCCAGTAGCCGCTGGGAGGGAACGGTGAACACTGAAGCTTTCTTT
J gene: TRBJ2-7; V gene: TRBV6-1; clone size: .; D gene: TRBD1; CDR3 protein: CASSRDRVDEQYF; CDR3 DNA: TGTGCCAGCAGCAGAGACAGGGTCGACGAGCAGTACTTC
J gene: TRBJ1-3; V gene: TRBV9; clone size: .; D gene: TRBD1; CDR3 protein: CASSVEPRQGAGNTIYF; CDR3 DNA: TGTGCCAGCAGCGTAGAACCCCGACAGGGGGCGGGAAACACCATATATTTT
J gene: TRBJ1-3; V gene: TRBV25-1; clone size: .; D gene: .; CDR3 protein: CASTPGGNTIYF; CDR3 DNA: TGTGCCAGCACCCCCGGGGGTAACACCATATATTTT
J gene: TRBJ1-1; V gene: TRBV27; clone size: .; D gene: .; CDR3 protein: CASSPWRANTEAFF; CDR3 DNA: TGTGCCAGCAGCCCGTGGAGAGCGAACACTGAAGCTTTCTTT
J gene: TRBJ2-3; V gene: TRBV6-4; clone size: .; D gene: TRBD1; CDR3 protein: CASSDSTGGQDTQYF; CDR3 DNA: TGTGCCAGCAGTGACTCCACAGGGGGCCAAGATACGCAGTATTTT
J gene: TRBJ2-7; V gene: TRBV5-1; clone size: .; D gene: TRBD2; CDR3 protein: CASRPDSGRTGEQYF; CDR3 DNA: TGCGCCAGCAGGCCTGACAGCGGGAGAACGGGCGAGCAGTACTTC
J gene: TRBJ1-1; V gene: TRBV7-2; clone size: .; D gene: .; CDR3 protein: CASSLSKNTEAFF; CDR3 DNA: TGTGCCAGCAGCCTCTCTAAGAACACTGAAGCTTTCTTT
J gene: TRBJ2-3; V gene: TRBV27; clone size: .; D gene: .; CDR3 protein: CASSTRFRSRKDTQYF; CDR3 DNA: TGTGCCAGCAGTACCCGATTTAGGAGTAGGAAAGATACGCAGTATTTT
J gene: TRBJ1-2; V gene: TRBV29-1; clone size: few; D gene: .; CDR3 protein: CSVSPHLRVSEGYTF; CDR3 DNA: TGCAGCGTTTCGCCCCACCTCAGGGTTTCGGAGGGCTACACCTTC
J gene: TRBJ2-7; V gene: TRBV7-9; clone size: .; D gene: .; CDR3 protein: CASSLVGGSSYEQYF; CDR3 DNA: TGTGCCAGCAGCTTAGTAGGAGGGAGCTCCTACGAGCAGTACTTC
J gene: TRBJ1-1; V gene: TRBV28; clone size: .; D gene: TRBD1; CDR3 protein: CASRTGQLNTEAFF; CDR3 DNA: TGTGCCAGCAGGACGGGACAGCTGAACACTGAAGCTTTCTTT
J gene: TRBJ1-2; V gene: TRBV30; clone size: .; D gene: TRBD1; CDR3 protein: CAWSVLGRGLGYTF; CDR3 DNA: TGTGCCTGGAGTGTTCTTGGCAGGGGGCTTGGCTACACCTTC
J gene: TRBJ1-1; V gene: TRBV29-1; clone size: .; D gene: .; CDR3 protein: CSVQRGGTEAFF; CDR3 DNA: TGCAGCGTTCAAAGGGGGGGCACTGAAGCTTTCTTT
J gene: TRBJ2-3; V gene: TRBV7-7; clone size: .; D gene: .; CDR3 protein: CASSFGTSSTDTQYF; CDR3 DNA: TGTGCTAGCAGCTTCGGGACTTCTAGCACAGATACGCAGTATTTT
J gene: TRBJ1-6; V gene: TRBV7-9; clone size: .; D gene: TRBD1; CDR3 protein: CASSLGQGNSYNSPLHF; CDR3 DNA: TGTGCCAGCAGCTTAGGACAGGGGAACTCCTATAATTCACCCCTCCACTTT
J gene: TRBJ2-2; V gene: TRBV28; clone size: .; D gene: TRBD2; CDR3 protein: CASRTSGTRGTGELFF; CDR3 DNA: TGTGCCAGCCGAACGTCTGGGACTAGGGGCACCGGGGAGCTGTTTTTT
J gene: TRBJ2-1; V gene: TRBV24-1; clone size: .; D gene: TRBD2; CDR3 protein: CATTSGAHNEQFF; CDR3 DNA: TGTGCCACCACTAGCGGGGCCCACAATGAGCAGTTCTTC
J gene: TRBJ2-7; V gene: TRBV6-2/TRBV6-3; clone size: once; D gene: .; CDR3 protein: CASSRGTVSVYEQYF; CDR3 DNA: TGTGCCAGCAGCCGCGGGACAGTCTCTGTCTACGAGCAGTACTTC